These 21 T cell receptor beta chains share one sample of origin, sequenced in a study of shared clonotypes between healthy human individuals. Profiling relied on immunoSEQ multiplex PCR, and the TCRdb table lists in-frame clones only, not all of them. Found here are more than 2,000,000 clones, approximately 92% of them singletons; the top ten hold around 0.14%. Specimen: naive CD4+ T cells sorted from blood. Subset indicated: CD45RA+ positively selected. These TCRs come from a man aged 18 to 29 in good health.

The chain uses TRBV25-1 and TRBJ2-2; D is undetermined. This CDR3 region has 14 residues. Germline-derived CDR1 and CDR2 are MGHDK and SYGVNS. Between the trimmed V and J ends, which lost 0 bases and 1 base, there was a span of 3 bases. CDR3 coding DNA: TGTGCCAGCAGTGAATACGGGAACACCGGGGAGCTGTTTTTT. Protein: CASSEYGNTGELFF.

The chain has TRBV6-1 and TRBJ1-6; possible D gene TRBD1, 5 bases. CDR3 length: 12 residues. The V gene lost 10 bases and the J gene lost 7 bases, with 11 bases spanning the gap. Germline V CDR1 and CDR2: MNHNS, SASEGT. The CDR3 loop reads CATRDLNSPLHF. For the CDR3, the DNA is TGTGCCACGAGGGACTTAAATTCACCCCTCCACTTT.

Only one count was recorded for this clone. V and J are TRBV10-1 and TRBJ2-1; 7 bases map to TRBD2. The germline gives CDR1 WNHNN, CDR2 SYGVQD (reference sequence). CDR3 length: 16 amino acids. The ends lost 1 base at V and 9 bases at J; junction bases unmatched: 12. The CDR3 DNA sequence: TGCGCCAGCAGTGAGTTGGCCGGGACGCCGGGGGGTGAGCAGTTCTTC. It codes for CASSELAGTPGGEQFF.

The chain uses TRBV5-5 and TRBJ1-5; D call uncertain. Per the germline V gene, CDR1 is SGHKS and CDR2 is YYEKEE (reference sequence). Trimming stripped 2 bases from V and 0 bases from J, with 6 bases between. This CDR3 has 14 residues. The CDR3 here is CASSFADSNQPQHF. The DNA for the CDR3 is TGTGCCAGCAGCTTTGCAGATAGCAATCAGCCCCAGCATTTT.

This clone was picked up a small number of times. The V gene is TRBV2, the J gene TRBJ1-1; 8 bases are shared with TRBD1. The V and J ends lost 2 bases and 7 bases, in that order; junction bases with no gene match: 9. Germline CDR1 is SNHLY and CDR2 is FYNNEI. CDR3 length: 15 residues. CDR3 loop: CASSEYQGAPIEAFF. For the CDR3, the DNA is TGTGCCAGCAGTGAATATCAGGGGGCTCCGATTGAAGCTTTCTTT.

Details on this clone: Other DNA sequences in the same sample also yield this CDR3. CDR3 in amino acids: CASSETYSNQPQHF. The CDR3 coding sequence is TGTGCCAGCAGTGAGACCTATAGCAATCAGCCCCAGCATTTT. This sequence joins TRBV6-6 and TRBJ1-5; D is ambiguous. The CDR3 runs to 14 residues. Germline V gene lookup returns CDR1 MNHNY and CDR2 SVGAGI (reference sequence). V gave up 5 bases and J gave up 0 bases, with 8 bases separating them.

The chain carries TRBV7-2 and TRBJ2-5; D is uncertain. Germline V lookup: CDR1 SGHTA, CDR2 FQGNSA. The CDR3 covers 16 residues. Trimming took 0 bases from V and 4 from J, leaving 15 bases between them. The CDR3 DNA reads as TGTGCCAGCAGCTTAGCGTCTCGGGCTCGTGTAGAGACCCAGTACTTC. It specifies CASSLASRARVETQYF. The variable domain in full, with the rest retrieved from reference TRBV7-2 and TRBJ2-5, is GAGVSQSPSNKVTEKGKDVELRCDPISGHTALYWYRQSLGQGLEFLIYFQGNSAPDKSGLPSDRFSAERTGGSVSTLTIQRTQQEDSAVYLCASSLASRARVETQYFGPGTRLLVL.

V usage is TRBV6-6 and J usage is TRBJ1-5, with 8 bases lining up with TRBD1. The germline V gene encodes CDR1 MNHNY and CDR2 SVGAGI (reference sequence). The CDR3 runs to 16 residues. The ends lost 2 bases at V and 0 bases at J; junction bases unmatched: 3. CDR3 in amino acids: CASSYRTGPSNQPQHF. As DNA, the CDR3 is TGTGCCAGCAGTTACCGGACAGGGCCTAGCAATCAGCCCCAGCATTTT.

The chain joins TRBV2 to TRBJ2-7, with D uncertain. V lost 7 bases, J lost 2 bases, and 6 bases lay in between. Germline assignment: CDR1 SNHLY and CDR2 FYNNEI. The CDR3 runs to 11 residues. CDR3 nucleotides: TGTGCCAGCATTGCGCCCTACGAGCAGTACTTC. Protein: CASIAPYEQYF.

Comments on this clone: Compared with germline, one end of the junction differs, possibly owing to a read error. The chain has TRBV11-2 and TRBJ2-1; the match to TRBD2 covers 8 bases. Germline lookup yields CDR1 SGHAT and CDR2 FQNNGV. The CDR3 totals 15 residues. The CDR3 protein is CASSLTSGSYSEQFF. The CDR3 region has the DNA TGTGCCAGCAGCTTAACCAGCGGGAGTTACAGTGAGCAGTTCTTC.

CDR3 coding DNA: TGTGCCATCAGCGCTACAGCAGGGTCGAACACTGAAGCTTTCTTT. Translation gives CAISATAGSNTEAFF. The V gene is TRBV10-3, the J gene TRBJ1-1; D possibly corresponds to TRBD1 (5 bases). Trimming stripped 6 bases from V and 1 base from J, with 15 bases between. Germline CDR1 reads ENHRY; CDR2 reads SYGVKD. This CDR3 is built from 15 residues.

The chain couples TRBV28 to TRBJ1-1, with 8 positions matching TRBD1. CDR3 size: 14 residues. The junction had 8 bases not matched to a gene; V was cut back by 3 bases and J by 8 bases. Germline CDR1 reads MDHEN; CDR2 reads SYDVKM. CDR3 sequence reads: CASSFSGQGAEAFF. The CDR3 coding sequence is TGTGCCAGCAGTTTCTCCGGACAGGGCGCAGAAGCTTTCTTT.

The CDR3 spells CASSEGASLARDEQYF. In DNA form, the CDR3 reads TGTGCCAGCAGTGAAGGGGCAAGTTTGGCGAGGGACGAGCAGTACTTC. The chain uses TRBV2 and TRBJ2-7; weak D call: TRBD2 (5 bases). Germline V gene lookup returns CDR1 SNHLY and CDR2 FYNNEI. The CDR3 length is 16 residues. V gave up 1 base and J gave up 5 bases, with 18 bases separating them.

The rearrangement uses TRBV10-3 and TRBJ1-5; 7 nucleotides line up with TRBD1. The CDR3 extends over 16 amino acids. Germline trimming cut 5 bases from V and 1 base from J; bases unmatched to any gene: 8. Looked up from germline, CDR1 is ENHRY and CDR2 is SYGVKD. This CDR3 reads CAISQTGLGSNQPQHF. CDR3 DNA: TGTGCCATCAGTCAGACAGGGTTAGGAAGCAATCAGCCCCAGCATTTT.

V is TRBV5-1 and J is TRBJ2-1; 10 bases align to TRBD1. CDR3 length: 15 residues. Germline CDR1 SGHRS, CDR2 YFSETQ. V shed 4 bases and J 6 bases; nucleotides not matched to a gene: 7. The CDR3 DNA is TGCGCCAGCAGCCCAGACAGGGGGCAAGGCAATGAGCAGTTCTTC. Amino acid sequence: CASSPDRGQGNEQFF.

Points on this clone: Other DNA sequences within the sample encode an identical CDR3. This rearrangement joins TRBV2 to TRBJ1-4; D possibly corresponds to TRBD1 (5 bases). There are 13 residues in the CDR3. Between the trimmed V and J ends, which lost 6 bases and 7 bases, there was a span of 12 bases. Germline-derived CDR1 and CDR2 are SNHLY and FYNNEI. In DNA form, the CDR3 reads TGTGCCAGCAGGACGGGGGGAGGTGAAAAACTGTTTTTT. This translates into CASRTGGGEKLFF.

V is TRBV5-1 and J is TRBJ2-1, with D perhaps TRBD2 (6 bases). CDR3 length equals 12 residues. Germline V gene sequence: CDR1 SGHRS, CDR2 YFSETQ. The V and J ends lost 2 bases and 9 bases respectively, with 9 bases between them. The CDR3 spells CASSFPGVEQFF. In DNA form, the CDR3 reads TGCGCCAGCAGCTTCCCGGGGGTTGAGCAGTTCTTC.

The genes are TRBV5-6 and TRBJ2-5; 7 bases align to TRBD2. This CDR3 contains 16 residues. After removal of 6 bases from V and 1 base from J, the junction contained 12 bases not matched to a gene. Looked up from germline, CDR1 is SGHDT and CDR2 is YYEEEE. The DNA of the CDR3 is TGTGCCAGCATCCGAATGGGGGGGTCCTTCCAAGAGACCCAGTACTTC. It codes for CASIRMGGSFQETQYF.

This clone was seen just once. This same CDR3 is encoded by further DNA sequences in the sample. The chain joins TRBV5-1 to TRBJ1-1; D gene uncertain. The V end lost 0 bases, the J end lost 3 bases, and 6 bases lay between the germline ends. The CDR3 is made up of 13 amino acids. From germline, CDR1 is SGHRS and CDR2 YFSETQ. The CDR3 nucleotides read TGCGCCAGCAGCTTGGATGGGGACACTGAAGCTTTCTTT. It encodes CASSLDGDTEAFF.

This clone appeared once. V is TRBV6-6 and J is TRBJ1-3; weak D call: TRBD1 (5 bases). The length of the CDR3 is 14 residues. Germline CDR1 and CDR2: MNHNY and SVGAGI (reference sequence). The V end was cut by 4 bases, the J end by 2 bases, with 9 bases between. CDR3 in amino acids: CASSSQGAGNTIYF. CDR3 sequence (DNA): TGTGCCAGCAGTTCCCAGGGAGCTGGAAACACCATATATTTT.

The rearrangement uses TRBV7-2 and TRBJ2-7, with 12 bases lining up with TRBD2. Unmatched junction bases numbered 3, after V lost 0 bases and J lost 0 bases. The CDR3 loop spans 17 amino acids. Germline loops: CDR1 SGHTA, CDR2 FQGNSA. The chain's CDR3 is CASSLARLAGDSYEQYF. DNA for the CDR3: TGTGCCAGCAGCTTAGCGCGACTAGCGGGGGACTCCTACGAGCAGTACTTC.